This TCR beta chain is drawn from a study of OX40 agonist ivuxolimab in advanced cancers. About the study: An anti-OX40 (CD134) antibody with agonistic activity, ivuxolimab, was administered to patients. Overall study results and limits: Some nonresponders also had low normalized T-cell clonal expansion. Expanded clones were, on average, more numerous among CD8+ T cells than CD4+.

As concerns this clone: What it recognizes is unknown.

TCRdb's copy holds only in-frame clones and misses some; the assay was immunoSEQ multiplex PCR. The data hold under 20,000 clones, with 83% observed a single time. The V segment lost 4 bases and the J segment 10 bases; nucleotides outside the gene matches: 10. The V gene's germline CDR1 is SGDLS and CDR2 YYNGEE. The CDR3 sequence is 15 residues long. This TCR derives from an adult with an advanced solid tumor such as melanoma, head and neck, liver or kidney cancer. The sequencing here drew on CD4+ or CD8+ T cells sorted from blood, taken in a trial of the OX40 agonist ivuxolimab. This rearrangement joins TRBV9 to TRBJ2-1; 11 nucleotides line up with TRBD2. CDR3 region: CASSILAGVPGEQFF. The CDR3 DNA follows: TGTGCCAGCAGCATACTAGCGGGAGTTCCGGGAGAGCAGTTCTTC.